This passage covers 11 T cell receptor beta chains from one sample sequenced in a study of T cell changes during pregnancy in multiple sclerosis. TCRdb's table, derived via immunoSEQ multiplex PCR, lists solely in-frame clones and lacks some. The repertoire holds 90,000 to 95,000 clones, with almost 95% as singletons. Sequencing used peripheral blood, obtained in the third trimester of pregnancy. Every receptor here comes from a female donor with multiple sclerosis, enrolled in a pregnancy study.

The chain couples TRBV7-3 to TRBJ2-1; the match to TRBD2 covers 13 bases. The CDR3 has 15 residues. Looked up from germline, CDR1 is SGHTA and CDR2 is FQGTGA. The V segment lost 3 bases and the J segment 7 bases; nucleotides outside the gene matches: 3. For the CDR3, the DNA is TGTGCCAGCAGCTTTGGACTAGCGGGAGTAAATGAGCAGTTCTTC. It is translated as CASSFGLAGVNEQFF.

The rearrangement uses TRBV29-1 and TRBJ1-2; D gene uncertain. Between the trimmed V and J ends, which lost 3 bases and 5 bases, there was a span of 22 bases. The CDR3 has 16 residues. Germline V CDR1 and CDR2: SQVTM, ANQGSEA. The chain's CDR3 is CSVDQDINPGSYGYTF. The CDR3 bases are TGCAGCGTTGATCAGGATATAAATCCTGGATCATATGGCTACACCTTC.

This sequence joins TRBV4-2 and TRBJ2-1; 8 nucleotides match TRBD2. The CDR3 contains 15 residues. Looked up from germline, CDR1 is LGHNA and CDR2 is YNFKEQ. V was clipped by 4 bases and J by 2 bases; unmatched bases: 4. CDR3 sequence (DNA): TGTGCCAGCAGCCTCGGACTAGCCACCTACAATGAGCAGTTCTTC. Its protein is CASSLGLATYNEQFF.

The gene calls are TRBV6-5 and TRBJ1-2; a possible D gene is TRBD1 (6 bases). Deletions cut 7 bases from V and 8 bases from J, with 17 bases between. Germline CDR1 is MNHEY and CDR2 is SVGAGI. The length of the CDR3 is 13 residues. CDR3 loop: CASIQGWMGGYTF. CDR3 bases: TGTGCCAGCATCCAGGGGTGGATGGGCGGCTACACCTTC.

The CDR3 bases are TGCGCCAGCAGCCCGGATGGGACAATGTACTATGGCTACACCTTC. Its protein product is CASSPDGTMYYGYTF. V gene TRBV5-1 combines with J gene TRBJ1-2, with a tentative D call TRBD1 (6 bases). This CDR3 comprises 15 residues. The germline V and J ends were trimmed by 4 bases and 3 bases, with 16 bases remaining between them. CDR1 is SGHRS, CDR2 YFSETQ, per germline. Together with reference TRBV5-1 and TRBJ1-2, the CDR3 gives the full variable domain: KAGVTQTPRYLIKTRGQQVTLSCSPISGHRSVSWYQQTPGQGLQFLFEYFSETQRNKGNFPGRFSGRQFSNSRSEMNVSTLELGDSALYLCASSPDGTMYYGYTFGSGTRLTVV.

This clone was seen once. The chain links TRBV7-9 to TRBJ2-3; perhaps TRBD2 as D (6 bases). V gave up 5 bases and J gave up 7 bases, with 19 bases separating them. This CDR3 has 15 residues. Germline CDR1 SEHNR, CDR2 FQNEAQ (reference sequence). Here the CDR3 reads CASSRAVGSRHTQYF. In DNA form, the CDR3 reads TGTGCCAGCAGCCGAGCGGTCGGGAGCAGACATACGCAGTATTTT.

V is TRBV6-5 and J is TRBJ2-7, with 7 positions matching TRBD2. The CDR3 spans 11 residues. Germline trimming cut 10 bases from V and 2 bases from J; bases unmatched to any gene: 2. From germline, CDR1 is MNHEY and CDR2 SVGAGI. CDR3 sequence: CATGRAYEQYF. In nucleotides, the CDR3 is TGTGCCACGGGGAGGGCCTACGAGCAGTACTTC.

The chain combines TRBV6-1 with TRBJ1-1, with D maybe TRBD1 (6 bases). The germline V and J ends were trimmed by 11 bases and 7 bases, with 11 bases remaining between them. The CDR3 extends over 10 amino acids. The germline V gene has CDR1 MNHNS and CDR2 SASEGT. The CDR3 reads CASQGGEAFF. CDR3 in DNA: TGTGCCTCCCAAGGGGGTGAAGCTTTCTTT.

This clone was seen a single time. The gene calls are TRBV19 and TRBJ2-1; D is possibly TRBD1 (6 bases). V was trimmed by 0 bases and J by 13 bases, leaving 16 bases between them. The V gene's germline CDR1 is LNHDA and CDR2 SQIVND (reference sequence). This CDR3 region has 14 residues. The CDR3 nucleotides read TGTGCCAGTAGTATAGAGTGGGAACAGGGTCACCAGTTCTTC. Translation: CASSIEWEQGHQFF.

The V call is TRBV27, the J call TRBJ1-2; 8 bases line up with TRBD1. The CDR3 length is 14 residues. After removal of 6 bases from V and 8 bases from J, the junction contained 11 bases not matched to a gene. The V gene's germline CDR1 is MNHEY and CDR2 SMNVEV (reference sequence). The CDR3 spells CASSRLQGAQGYTF. In nucleotides, the CDR3 is TGTGCCAGCAGCCGATTGCAGGGGGCGCAGGGCTACACCTTC.

The V call is TRBV5-1, the J call TRBJ2-1; TRBD2 aligns across 12 bases. The length of the CDR3 is 15 residues. The ends lost 5 bases at V and 9 bases at J; junction bases unmatched: 9. The germline CDR1 and CDR2 sequences are SGHRS and YFSETQ. The CDR3 region is CASRVTGLAGREQFF. The CDR3 nucleotides are TGCGCCAGCAGGGTGACGGGACTAGCGGGCCGTGAGCAGTTCTTC. The whole variable domain, remainder taken from reference TRBV5-1 and TRBJ2-1, is KAGVTQTPRYLIKTRGQQVTLSCSPISGHRSVSWYQQTPGQGLQFLFEYFSETQRNKGNFPGRFSGRQFSNSRSEMNVSTLELGDSALYLCASRVTGLAGREQFFGPGTRLTVL.